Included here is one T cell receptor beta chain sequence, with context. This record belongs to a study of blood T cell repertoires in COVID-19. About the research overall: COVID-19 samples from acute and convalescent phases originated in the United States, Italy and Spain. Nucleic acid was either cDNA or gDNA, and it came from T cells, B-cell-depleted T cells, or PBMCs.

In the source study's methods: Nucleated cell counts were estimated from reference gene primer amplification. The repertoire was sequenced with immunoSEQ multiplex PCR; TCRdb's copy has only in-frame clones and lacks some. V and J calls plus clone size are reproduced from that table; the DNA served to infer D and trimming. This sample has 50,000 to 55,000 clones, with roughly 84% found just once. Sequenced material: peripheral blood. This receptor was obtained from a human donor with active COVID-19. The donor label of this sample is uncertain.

The CDR3 is CASSGQFTDQETQYF. CDR3 in DNA: TGTGCCAGCAGCGGGCAGTTTACCGACCAAGAGACCCAGTACTTC. J is TRBJ2-5 and V is TRBV5-4; D is unresolved. The CDR3 has 15 amino acids. Trimming cost V 4 bases and J 0 bases, with 13 bases left between them. Germline V gives CDR1 SGHNT, CDR2 YYREEE (reference sequence).